A selection of T cell receptor beta chains follows, all from one sample in a study of blood T cell repertoires in COVID-19. Produced via immunoSEQ multiplex PCR; TCRdb's table is partial and in-frame only. The table records about 220,000 clones, over 80% of them present only once. Source material: PBMCs or T cells enriched from blood (not recorded which). These receptors were obtained from a woman between 40 and 50 years old who had recovered from COVID-19. Both conserved end residues are part of each CDR3. The D gene is left open where the match is weak.

.	TRBV6-2/TRBV6-3	TRBJ1-2	CASSHPDWNLANYGYTF
.	TRBV5-1	TRBJ2-3	CASSRLATDTQYF
.	TRBV10-3	TRBJ2-3	CAISEPTEGGAQYF
TRBD1	TRBV2	TRBJ1-6	CASTQQGALNSPLHF
.	TRBV7-2	TRBJ1-5	CASSSDTGSNQPQHF
TRBD1	TRBV10-2	TRBJ1-2	CASSPGQNYGYTF
TRBD1	TRBV29-1	TRBJ2-3	CSGTLSTGADTQYF
.	TRBV28	TRBJ2-2	CASIAGTTGELFF
.	TRBV5-5	TRBJ2-7	CASSSWVAGEQYF
TRBD2	TRBV11-3	TRBJ2-1	CASSLGAPAGVNEQFF
.	TRBV28	TRBJ2-7	CASSPPKSVGNF
.	TRBV21-1	TRBJ2-3	CASTSREALLHRYAVF
.	TRBV5-6	TRBJ1-4	CASNRVTGEKLFF
.	TRBV4-1	TRBJ2-3	CASSQELVTDTQYF
TRBD2	TRBV2	TRBJ2-6	CASSFSGTSGANVLTF
.	TRBV27	TRBJ1-4	CASSSLQGREKLFF
.	TRBV2	TRBJ1-5	CASSPLGRQPQHF
TRBD1	TRBV4-1	TRBJ1-1	CASSLFGTANTEAFF
TRBD1	TRBV19	TRBJ2-1	CASSPSRQGASDEQFF
.	TRBV21-1	TRBJ1-4	CASKYHRGDFFTATNEKLFF
.	TRBV27	TRBJ1-4	CASSFGQSNEKLFF
.	TRBV2	TRBJ2-5	CASSGADQETQYF
TRBD2	TRBV10-2	TRBJ2-3	CASSESGRTTDTQYF
.	TRBV3-1/TRBV3-2	TRBJ1-2	CASSPPGENGYTF
TRBD1	TRBV19	TRBJ1-1	CASSIRTGGATEAFF
.	TRBV14	TRBJ1-2	CASSQTLSEGYTF
TRBD2	TRBV6-5	TRBJ2-5	CASRTSEQTQYF
TRBD1	TRBV5-1	TRBJ2-4	CASRTTGGKNIQYF
TRBD2	TRBV9	TRBJ2-2	CASKGTSSDGELFF
.	TRBV27	TRBJ1-2	CASGGPLGFFYGYTF
.	TRBV7-2	TRBJ1-1	CASSLAPGNTEAFF
.	TRBV6-5	TRBJ2-1	CASRGGTVIGHEQFF
.	TRBV3-1/TRBV3-2	TRBJ2-1	CASSQNVGSEQFF
.	TRBV3-1/TRBV3-2	TRBJ2-7	CASSSRGTPGEQYF
.	TRBV27	TRBJ1-4	CASSLRKLFF
TRBD2	TRBV4-1	TRBJ2-1	CASSHPAGLAGEWEQFF
.	TRBV28	TRBJ1-4	CASIPRRVRPQGAYEKLFF
TRBD2	TRBV2	TRBJ2-3	CASSVTSGSTDTQYF
TRBD2	TRBV28	TRBJ2-3	CASRPNAGTSGAPLDTQYF
.	TRBV5-6	TRBJ1-2	CASSPPGGNNYGYTF
.	TRBV20-1	TRBJ1-1	CSAFMNTEAFF
.	TRBV11-3	TRBJ2-1	CASSFPLWEAPVDLNEQFF
.	TRBV28	TRBJ2-3	CASSLKTPYTDTQYF
TRBD2	TRBV19	TRBJ2-7	CASSLSGSYAYEQYF
TRBD1	TRBV28	TRBJ1-2	CASSTPGTGVGYTF
.	TRBV10-3	TRBJ2-1	CAISESRTGGDEQFF
.	TRBV19	TRBJ1-5	CASSSQGINQPQHF
.	TRBV3-1/TRBV3-2	TRBJ2-5	CASSQGHLGREETQYF
.	TRBV5-1	TRBJ2-1	CASSSGPSSGEQFF
.	TRBV7-2	TRBJ2-2	CASSLAGAGQSTPNTGELFF
.	TRBV11-2	TRBJ1-2	CASSLEADGYTF
.	TRBV6-5	TRBJ1-2	CASSYSITYSGYTF
TRBD1	TRBV7-2	TRBJ2-3	CASSPVGRGRTDTQYF
.	TRBV11-2	TRBJ1-1	CASSLVLGYPGTEAFF
TRBD2	TRBV7-2	TRBJ2-2	CASSLQAGPANTGELFF
TRBD1	TRBV29-1	TRBJ2-2	CSVGQGALAGELFF
.	TRBV6-5	TRBJ1-2	CASSSQGLDYGYTF